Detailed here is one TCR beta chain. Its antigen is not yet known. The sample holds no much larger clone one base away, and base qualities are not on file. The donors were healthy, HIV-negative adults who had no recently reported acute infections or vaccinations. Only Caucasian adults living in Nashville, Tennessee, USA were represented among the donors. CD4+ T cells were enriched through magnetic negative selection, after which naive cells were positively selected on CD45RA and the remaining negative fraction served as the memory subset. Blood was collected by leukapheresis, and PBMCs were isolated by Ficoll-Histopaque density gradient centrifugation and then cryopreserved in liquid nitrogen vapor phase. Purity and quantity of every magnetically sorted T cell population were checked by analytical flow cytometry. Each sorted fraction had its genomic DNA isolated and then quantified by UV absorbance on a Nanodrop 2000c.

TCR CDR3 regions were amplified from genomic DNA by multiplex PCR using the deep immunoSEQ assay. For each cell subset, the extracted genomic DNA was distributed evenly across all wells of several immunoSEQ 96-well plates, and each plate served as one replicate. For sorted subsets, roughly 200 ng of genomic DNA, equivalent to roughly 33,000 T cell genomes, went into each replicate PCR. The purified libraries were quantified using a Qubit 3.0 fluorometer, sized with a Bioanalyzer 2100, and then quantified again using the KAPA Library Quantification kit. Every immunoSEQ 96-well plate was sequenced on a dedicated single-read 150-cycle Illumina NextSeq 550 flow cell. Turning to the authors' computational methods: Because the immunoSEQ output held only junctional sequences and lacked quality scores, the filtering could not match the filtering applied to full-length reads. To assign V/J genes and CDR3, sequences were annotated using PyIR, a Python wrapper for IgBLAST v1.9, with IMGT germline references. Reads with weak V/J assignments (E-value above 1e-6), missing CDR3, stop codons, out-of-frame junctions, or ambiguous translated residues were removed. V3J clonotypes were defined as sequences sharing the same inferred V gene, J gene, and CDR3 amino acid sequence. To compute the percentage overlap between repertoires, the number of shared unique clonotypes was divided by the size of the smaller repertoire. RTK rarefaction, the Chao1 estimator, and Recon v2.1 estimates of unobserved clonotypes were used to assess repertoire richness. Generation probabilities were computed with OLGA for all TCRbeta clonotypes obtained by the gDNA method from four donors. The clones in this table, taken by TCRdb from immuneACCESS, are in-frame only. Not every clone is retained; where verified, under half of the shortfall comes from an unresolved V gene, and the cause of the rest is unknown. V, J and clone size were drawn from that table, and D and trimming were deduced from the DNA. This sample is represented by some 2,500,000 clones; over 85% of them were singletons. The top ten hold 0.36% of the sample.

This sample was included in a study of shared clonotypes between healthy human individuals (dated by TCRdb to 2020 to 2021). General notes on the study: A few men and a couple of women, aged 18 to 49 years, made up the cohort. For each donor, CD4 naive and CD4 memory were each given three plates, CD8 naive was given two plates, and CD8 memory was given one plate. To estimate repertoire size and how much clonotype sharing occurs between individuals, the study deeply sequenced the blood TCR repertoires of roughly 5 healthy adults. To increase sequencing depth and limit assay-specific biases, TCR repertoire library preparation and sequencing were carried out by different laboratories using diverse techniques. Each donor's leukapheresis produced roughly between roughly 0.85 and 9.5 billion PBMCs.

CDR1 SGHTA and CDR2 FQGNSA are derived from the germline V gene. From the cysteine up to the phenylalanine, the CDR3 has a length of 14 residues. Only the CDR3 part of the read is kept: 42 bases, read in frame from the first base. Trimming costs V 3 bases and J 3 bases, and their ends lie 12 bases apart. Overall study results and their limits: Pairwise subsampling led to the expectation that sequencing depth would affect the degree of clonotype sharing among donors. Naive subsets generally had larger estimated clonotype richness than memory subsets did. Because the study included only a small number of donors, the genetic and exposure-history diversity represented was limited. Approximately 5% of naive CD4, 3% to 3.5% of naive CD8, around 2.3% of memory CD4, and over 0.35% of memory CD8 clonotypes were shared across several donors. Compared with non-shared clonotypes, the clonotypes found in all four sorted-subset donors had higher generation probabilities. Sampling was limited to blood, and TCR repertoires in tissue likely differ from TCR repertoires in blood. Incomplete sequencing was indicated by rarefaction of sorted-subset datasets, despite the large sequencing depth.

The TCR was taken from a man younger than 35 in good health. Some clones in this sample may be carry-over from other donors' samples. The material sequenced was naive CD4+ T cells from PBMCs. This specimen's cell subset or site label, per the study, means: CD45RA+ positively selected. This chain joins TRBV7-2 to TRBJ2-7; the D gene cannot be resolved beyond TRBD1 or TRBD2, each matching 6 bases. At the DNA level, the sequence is TGTGCCAGCAGCTTTTACAGGGAGGACTACGAGCAGTACTTC. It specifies CASSFYREDYEQYF.